A selection of T cell receptor beta chains follows, all from one sample in a study of blood T cell repertoires in COVID-19. Clones were read by immunoSEQ multiplex PCR, and TCRdb kept only the in-frame ones, dropping some. Altogether about 81,000 clones are present, roughly 91% being singletons, with the ten largest covering under 2%. Sequenced sample: peripheral blood. Source of these receptors: a woman in her fifties or sixties in a cohort sampled during active COVID-19. The CDR3 runs from the conserved cysteine through the conserved F or W. The D gene is left open where the match is weak. Clone sizes are given selectively: once, few, many, or a class where the clone is expanded.

v_call,j_call,clone_size,d_call,cdr3_nt,cdr3_aa
TRBV4-1,TRBJ2-1,NA,NA,TGCGCCAGCAGCCAAGGTAGGGGTAGCTCCTACAATGAGCAGTTCTTC,CASSQGRGSSYNEQFF
TRBV7-9,TRBJ2-3,NA,NA,TGTGCCAGCAGCTCGGTCCGTGGTACGCAGTATTTT,CASSSVRGTQYF
TRBV29-1,TRBJ2-5,NA,TRBD2,TGCAGCGTTGCCCCGACTAGCGGGTCAGAGACCCAGTACTTC,CSVAPTSGSETQYF
TRBV4-1,TRBJ2-1,NA,TRBD2,TGCGCCAGCAGCCAAGATGATAGCGGGTATAATGAGCAGTTCTTC,CASSQDDSGYNEQFF
TRBV18,TRBJ2-7,NA,NA,TGTGCCAGCTCACCTGGGATAGCGGATTACGAGCAGTACTTC,CASSPGIADYEQYF
TRBV5-1,TRBJ2-7,NA,NA,TGCGCCAGCAGCTTGCAATCCCCCTACGAGCAGTACTTC,CASSLQSPYEQYF
TRBV9,TRBJ2-5,NA,TRBD2,TGTGCCAGCAGCGTAGGGGGGACTAGCGGGCAAGAGACCCAGTACTTC,CASSVGGTSGQETQYF
TRBV5-1,TRBJ1-1,NA,TRBD1,TGCGCCAGCAGCGGACAGGGGCGGAACACTGAAGCTTTCTTT,CASSGQGRNTEAFF
TRBV5-4,TRBJ1-2,few,NA,TGTGCCAGCAGCTTGGCTGCCAGTAACTATGGCTACACCTTC,CASSLAASNYGYTF
TRBV5-1,TRBJ2-1,few,TRBD1,TGCGCCAGCGAAAGGACAGGGTACAATGAGCAGTTCTTC,CASERTGYNEQFF
TRBV5-5,TRBJ2-7,NA,TRBD1,TGTGCCAGCAGCCCACGACAGGGGGAAATCTACGAGCAGTACTTC,CASSPRQGEIYEQYF
TRBV30,TRBJ2-5,NA,TRBD2,TGTGCCAGCACTAGCGGGGGGTACCAAGAGACCCAGTACTTC,CASTSGGYQETQYF
TRBV10-3,TRBJ2-2,NA,NA,TGTGCCATCAGGCGAGCTGGGGCGGACACCGGGGAGCTGTTTTTT,CAIRRAGADTGELFF
TRBV15,TRBJ1-3,NA,NA,TGTGCCACCAGCAGAGACCGGGCGGCCAGGGTCTCTGGAAACACCATATATTTT,CATSRDRAARVSGNTIYF
TRBV2,TRBJ2-7,NA,NA,TGTGCCAGCAGAGACATCTCCTACGAGCAGTACTTC,CASRDISYEQYF
TRBV10-3,TRBJ2-5,NA,TRBD2,TGTGCCATCAGTGAACAATCACTAGCGGGGAAAGAGACCCAGTACTTC,CAISEQSLAGKETQYF
TRBV9,TRBJ2-3,NA,TRBD1,TGTGCCAGCAGCAAACCCCGGGACAGGGGGCCAGAAACCGCGAACACAGATACGCAGTATTTT,CASSKPRDRGPETANTDTQYF
TRBV7-8,TRBJ2-1,NA,NA,TGTGCCAGCACCTACGGGGGAAGCTCCTACAATGAGCAGTTCTTC,CASTYGGSSYNEQFF
TRBV10-2,TRBJ2-3,NA,TRBD1,TGCGCCAGCGGGGGACAGGGATATTTCACAGATACGCAGTATTTT,CASGGQGYFTDTQYF
TRBV3-1/TRBV3-2,TRBJ1-6,NA,NA,TGTGCCAGCAGCCAACTCGGGGGGGTAAATTCACCCCTCCACTTT,CASSQLGGVNSPLHF
TRBV28,TRBJ1-2,NA,TRBD1,TGTGCCAGCACTACTCCTACAGGGGGCAGTAAGTTTGGCTACACCTTC,CASTTPTGGSKFGYTF
TRBV5-1,TRBJ2-3,NA,NA,TGCGCCAGCAGCCCCCCGGGCACAGATACGCAGTATTTT,CASSPPGTDTQYF
TRBV2,TRBJ2-1,NA,TRBD2,TGTGCCAGCAGTGGGGGGGGGTCCTACAATGAGCAGTTCTTC,CASSGGGSYNEQFF
TRBV28,TRBJ2-1,NA,TRBD1,TGTGCCACCTCCCCGGGACAGCGGTACAATGAGCAGTTCTTC,CATSPGQRYNEQFF
TRBV7-2,TRBJ2-1,NA,TRBD2,TGTGCCAGCAGCTTAGTCCCGGGGGGGGGTTACAATGAGCAGTTCTTC,CASSLVPGGGYNEQFF
TRBV13,TRBJ2-4,NA,NA,TGTGCCAGCAGCCTTTTAGGTAGTGGTGGCGGCAAAAACATTCAGTACTTC,CASSLLGSGGGKNIQYF
TRBV3-1/TRBV3-2,TRBJ2-2,NA,TRBD1,TGTGCCAGCAGCCAAGGGACAGGGGGCTTCGCCGGGGAGCTGTTTTTT,CASSQGTGGFAGELFF
TRBV3-1/TRBV3-2,TRBJ1-1,NA,TRBD1,TGTGCCAGCAGCTCGGTATGGACAGGGCTCACTGAAGCTTTCTTT,CASSSVWTGLTEAFF
TRBV3-1/TRBV3-2,TRBJ2-1,NA,NA,TGTGCCAGCAGCCAATTCCCAATCAATGAGCAGTTCTTC,CASSQFPINEQFF
TRBV5-8,TRBJ1-1,NA,TRBD1,TGTGCCAGCAGAACGACAGGGGGCACTGAAGCTTTCTTT,CASRTTGGTEAFF
TRBV5-4,TRBJ2-3,NA,TRBD1,TGTGCCAGCAGCACCGGGAGACAGGGGGCGTCTAGCACAGATACGCAGTATTTT,CASSTGRQGASSTDTQYF
TRBV28,TRBJ1-5,NA,TRBD1,TGTGCCAGCAGTTTAGACAGGGGAGGCAATCAGCCCCAGCATTTT,CASSLDRGGNQPQHF
TRBV20-1,TRBJ1-1,NA,NA,TGCAGTGCTAGTCCCCGCGGGGGGCCTTCTGGCACTGAAGCTTTCTTT,CSASPRGGPSGTEAFF
TRBV29-1,TRBJ1-1,NA,TRBD1,TGCAGCGCAGGACAGGGGGCAACGGACACTGAAGCTTTCTTT,CSAGQGATDTEAFF
TRBV5-1,TRBJ2-7,NA,NA,TGCGCCAGCAGCGATACGACAGGCCCCTACGAGCAGTACTTC,CASSDTTGPYEQYF
TRBV11-2,TRBJ1-2,NA,TRBD1,TGTGCCAGCAGCTTAGCCGGGACAGGGGCTAACTATGGCTACACCTTC,CASSLAGTGANYGYTF
TRBV12-3/TRBV12-4,TRBJ1-2,NA,NA,TGTGCCAGCAGTTCCCGCTCCGGGGGTGGCTACACCTTC,CASSSRSGGGYTF
TRBV5-4,TRBJ2-1,NA,TRBD2,TGTGCCAGCAGCCGGACTAGCGGGAGTTTCAATGAGCAGTTCTTC,CASSRTSGSFNEQFF
TRBV6-5,TRBJ1-1,NA,NA,TGTGCCAGCAGTTACTCGGGGCTCGGACAGAACACTGAAGCTTTCTTT,CASSYSGLGQNTEAFF
TRBV5-1,TRBJ1-6,NA,NA,TGCGCCAGCAGCTTGGTGGGACTGCCAAATTCACCCCTCCACTTT,CASSLVGLPNSPLHF
TRBV18,TRBJ2-7,once,TRBD1,TGTGCCAGCTCAATCATGGCAGGGACAGGGGTTCCCTACGAGCAGTACTTC,CASSIMAGTGVPYEQYF
TRBV4-2,TRBJ1-6,NA,NA,TGTGCCAGCAGCCAAGGGCCCCAAGGGGTGCGATCACCCCTCCACTTT,CASSQGPQGVRSPLHF
TRBV12-5,TRBJ1-6,NA,TRBD1,TGTGCTAGTGGTCAGACAGGGATTAGTTCACCCCTCCACTTT,CASGQTGISSPLHF
TRBV19,TRBJ1-6,NA,TRBD1,TGTGCCAGTAGTCCCTGGACAGGGTATTCACCCCTCCACTTT,CASSPWTGYSPLHF
TRBV9,TRBJ2-3,NA,TRBD2,TGTGCCAGCAGCCCTCGGGGACTAGCGTACACAGATACGCAGTATTTT,CASSPRGLAYTDTQYF
TRBV10-3,TRBJ2-7,NA,TRBD2,TGTGCCATCAGGGGGACTAGCGGGGCCGAGGGGGAGCAGTACTTC,CAIRGTSGAEGEQYF
TRBV3-1/TRBV3-2,TRBJ2-5,NA,TRBD2,TGTGCCAGCAAAAGGACTAGCCGGGCGGAGACCCAGTACTTC,CASKRTSRAETQYF